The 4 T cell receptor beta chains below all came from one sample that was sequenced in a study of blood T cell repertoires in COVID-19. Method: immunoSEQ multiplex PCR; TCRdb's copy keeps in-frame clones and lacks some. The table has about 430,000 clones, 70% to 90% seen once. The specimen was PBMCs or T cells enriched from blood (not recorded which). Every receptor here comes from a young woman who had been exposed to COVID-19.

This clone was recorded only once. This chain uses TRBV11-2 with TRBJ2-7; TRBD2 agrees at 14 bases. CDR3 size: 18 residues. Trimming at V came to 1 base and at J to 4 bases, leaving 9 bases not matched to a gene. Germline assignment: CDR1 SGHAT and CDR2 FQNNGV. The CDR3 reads CASSLVPGTSGGFYEQYF. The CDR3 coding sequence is TGTGCCAGCAGCTTAGTTCCCGGGACTAGCGGGGGTTTTTACGAGCAGTACTTC.

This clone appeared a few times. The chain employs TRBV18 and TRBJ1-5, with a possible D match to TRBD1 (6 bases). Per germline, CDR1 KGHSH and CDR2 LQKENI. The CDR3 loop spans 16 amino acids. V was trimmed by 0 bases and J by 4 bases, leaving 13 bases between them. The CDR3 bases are TGTGCCAGCTCACCACCCGGCAGGGGCCATAATCAGCCCCAGCATTTT. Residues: CASSPPGRGHNQPQHF. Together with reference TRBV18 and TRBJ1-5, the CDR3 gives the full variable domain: NAGVMQNPRHLVRRRGQEARLRCSPMKGHSHVYWYRQLPEEGLKFMVYLQKENIIDESGMPKERFSAEFPKEGPSILRIQQVVRGDSAAYFCASSPPGRGHNQPQHFGDGTRLSIL.

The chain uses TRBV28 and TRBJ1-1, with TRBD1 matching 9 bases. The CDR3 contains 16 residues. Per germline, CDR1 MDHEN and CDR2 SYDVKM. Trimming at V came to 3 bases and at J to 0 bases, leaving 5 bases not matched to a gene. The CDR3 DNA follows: TGTGCCAGCAGTTTTTGGGGACAGGGCTTGAACACTGAAGCTTTCTTT. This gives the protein CASSFWGQGLNTEAFF.

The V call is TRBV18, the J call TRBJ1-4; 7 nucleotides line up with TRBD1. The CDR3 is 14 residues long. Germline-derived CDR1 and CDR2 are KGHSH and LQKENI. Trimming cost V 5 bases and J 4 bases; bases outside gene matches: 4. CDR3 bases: TGTGCCAGCTCAACCGGGACAGTTAATGAAAAACTGTTTTTT. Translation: CASSTGTVNEKLFF.